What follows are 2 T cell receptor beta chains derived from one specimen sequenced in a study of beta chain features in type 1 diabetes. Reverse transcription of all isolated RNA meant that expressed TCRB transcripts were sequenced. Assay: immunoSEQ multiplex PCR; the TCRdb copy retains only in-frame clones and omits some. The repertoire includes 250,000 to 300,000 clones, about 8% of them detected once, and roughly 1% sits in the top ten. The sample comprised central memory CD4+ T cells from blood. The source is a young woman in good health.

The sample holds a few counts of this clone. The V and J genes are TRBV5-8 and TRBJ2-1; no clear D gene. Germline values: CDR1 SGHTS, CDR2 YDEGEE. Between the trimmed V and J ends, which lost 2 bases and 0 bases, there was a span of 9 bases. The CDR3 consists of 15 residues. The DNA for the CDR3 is TGTGCCAGCAGCTTAGGGCTAAGCTCCTACAATGAGCAGTTCTTC. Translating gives CASSLGLSSYNEQFF. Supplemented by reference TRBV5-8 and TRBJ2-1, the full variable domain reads EAGVTQSPTHLIKTRGQQATLRCSPISGHTSVYWYQQALGLGLQFLLWYDEGEERNRGNFPPRFSGRQFPNYSSELNVNALELEDSALYLCASSLGLSSYNEQFFGPGTRLTVL.

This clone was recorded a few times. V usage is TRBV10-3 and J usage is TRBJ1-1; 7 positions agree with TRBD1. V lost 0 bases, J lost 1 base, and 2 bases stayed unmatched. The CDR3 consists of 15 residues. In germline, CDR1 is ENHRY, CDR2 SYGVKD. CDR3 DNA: TGTGCCATCAGTGAGTCCCGACAGGGGAACACTGAAGCTTTCTTT. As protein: CAISESRQGNTEAFF.